This T cell receptor beta chain was captured by sequencing in a study of blood T cells in healthy people across ages. Study observations and caveats: The diversity estimates, figures obtained from one million T cells, were considered underestimates. Diversity was higher, and naive CD4+ cells more numerous, in long-lived donors than in aged donors.

A J-beta primer mix and a sample-barcoded 5' primer were used in a second PCR of about 6 to 12 cycles. One entry per CDR3 protein results from TCRdb running MiXCR on the 5' RACE reads. The profile shows about 1.4 million distinct CDR3 sequences, almost 60% of them singletons. Roughly 9.2 milliliters of peripheral blood were drawn from each donor into EDTA-treated tubes. The V and J ends lost 0 bases and 8 bases respectively, with 14 bases between them. Germline CDR1 SGHTA, CDR2 FQGNSA. This CDR3 is 15 amino acids long. Comment on this clonotype: Its antigen is as yet unknown.

The V call is TRBV7-2, the J call TRBJ2-1, with D perhaps matching TRBD2 (6 bases). The sample taken for sequencing was blood. The sequence was collected from a man aged 18 to 35 in good health. In DNA, the CDR3 is TGTGCCAGCAGCTTAGCAGGGAGCACTAGCTATGAGCAGTTCTTC. It is translated as CASSLAGSTSYEQFF.